This is a list of T cell receptor beta chains from one sample in a study of blood T cell repertoires in COVID-19. Clones were read by immunoSEQ multiplex PCR, and TCRdb kept only the in-frame ones, dropping some. This table has about 180,000 clones, just over 85% appearing once. The sequencing sample was made of peripheral blood. The receptors come from a man aged 50 to 60 with active or convalescent COVID-19. CDR3s include the opening cysteine and the closing phenylalanine or tryptophan. A D gene is named only where the DNA matches it firmly. Expanded clones are given a class, and other clones once, few, many or no size at all.

CDR3aa: CASSPSPGDGYTF; CDR3nt: TGTGCCAGCAGCCCCAGTCCCGGGGATGGCTACACCTTC; j_gene: TRBJ1-2; abundance: -; v_gene: TRBV7-9; d_gene: -
CDR3aa: CSVASGRPNEQFF; CDR3nt: TGCAGCGTCGCTAGCGGGAGGCCCAATGAGCAGTTCTTC; j_gene: TRBJ2-1; abundance: few; v_gene: TRBV29-1; d_gene: TRBD2
CDR3aa: CASSQADQPQHF; CDR3nt: TGTGCCAGCAGCCAAGCCGATCAGCCCCAGCATTTT; j_gene: TRBJ1-5; abundance: -; v_gene: TRBV28; d_gene: -
CDR3aa: CASRGQGEKLFF; CDR3nt: TGTGCCAGCAGGGGGCAAGGAGAAAAACTGTTTTTT; j_gene: TRBJ1-4; abundance: -; v_gene: TRBV2; d_gene: -
CDR3aa: CASSFGTGGEKLFF; CDR3nt: TGTGCCAGCAGCTTCGGGACAGGGGGTGAAAAACTGTTTTTT; j_gene: TRBJ1-4; abundance: -; v_gene: TRBV11-2; d_gene: TRBD1
CDR3aa: CASSNRDRGIIEQYF; CDR3nt: TGTGCCAGCAGCAACCGGGACAGGGGAATCATCGAGCAGTACTTC; j_gene: TRBJ2-7; abundance: -; v_gene: TRBV7-2; d_gene: TRBD1
CDR3aa: CASSPPSDRNTIYF; CDR3nt: TGTGCCAGCTCACCACCGTCGGACAGAAACACCATATATTTT; j_gene: TRBJ1-3; abundance: -; v_gene: TRBV18; d_gene: -
CDR3aa: CASSPQSRELFF; CDR3nt: TGTGCCAGCTCACCACAATCCAGGGAGCTGTTTTTT; j_gene: TRBJ2-2; abundance: -; v_gene: TRBV18; d_gene: -
CDR3aa: CASGLGDRGYTEAFF; CDR3nt: TGTGCTAGTGGTTTGGGAGACAGGGGCTACACTGAAGCTTTCTTT; j_gene: TRBJ1-1; abundance: -; v_gene: TRBV12-5; d_gene: TRBD1
CDR3aa: CASSSNIQYF; CDR3nt: TGTGCCAGCAGCTCGAACATTCAGTACTTC; j_gene: TRBJ2-4; abundance: few; v_gene: TRBV28; d_gene: -
CDR3aa: CASSSGTSGGGTQYF; CDR3nt: TGTGCCAGCAGCTCCGGGACTAGCGGGGGCGGGACCCAGTACTTC; j_gene: TRBJ2-5; abundance: -; v_gene: TRBV28; d_gene: TRBD2
CDR3aa: CASSVGQGARGYTF; CDR3nt: TGTGCCAGCAGCGTAGGACAGGGGGCCCGTGGCTACACCTTC; j_gene: TRBJ1-2; abundance: -; v_gene: TRBV9; d_gene: TRBD1
CDR3aa: CASIQGARGYGYTF; CDR3nt: TGTGCCAGCATTCAGGGGGCGCGGGGGTATGGCTACACCTTC; j_gene: TRBJ1-2; abundance: -; v_gene: TRBV28; d_gene: TRBD1
CDR3aa: CASKREDTSYEQYF; CDR3nt: TGTGCCAGTAAGAGGGAGGACACCTCCTACGAGCAGTACTTC; j_gene: TRBJ2-7; abundance: few; v_gene: TRBV19; d_gene: -
CDR3aa: CASNPGTGTYEQYF; CDR3nt: TGTGCCAGTAATCCCGGGACAGGCACCTACGAGCAGTACTTC; j_gene: TRBJ2-7; abundance: once; v_gene: TRBV19; d_gene: TRBD1
CDR3aa: CASSEPGQGKYGYTF; CDR3nt: TGTGCCAGCAGTGAACCGGGACAGGGGAAGTATGGCTACACCTTC; j_gene: TRBJ1-2; abundance: few; v_gene: TRBV6-1; d_gene: TRBD1
CDR3aa: CASSYSARDRNIQYF; CDR3nt: TGTGCCAGCAGTTACTCGGCCCGGGACAGAAACATTCAGTACTTC; j_gene: TRBJ2-4; abundance: -; v_gene: TRBV6-2/TRBV6-3; d_gene: TRBD1
CDR3aa: CASSLDSFDGYTF; CDR3nt: TGTGCCAGCTCACTTGACAGTTTTGACGGCTACACCTTC; j_gene: TRBJ1-2; abundance: few; v_gene: TRBV18; d_gene: -
CDR3aa: CASSTQGSGENIQYF; CDR3nt: TGTGCCAGTAGTACGCAGGGGAGTGGGGAAAACATTCAGTACTTC; j_gene: TRBJ2-4; abundance: -; v_gene: TRBV19; d_gene: -
CDR3aa: CASRSSLGGYEQYF; CDR3nt: TGTGCCAGCCGATCTTCTTTAGGAGGATACGAGCAGTACTTC; j_gene: TRBJ2-7; abundance: -; v_gene: TRBV2; d_gene: -
CDR3aa: CASSLGVGPPNYGYTF; CDR3nt: TGTGCCAGCAGCTTGGGAGTGGGGCCACCTAACTATGGCTACACCTTC; j_gene: TRBJ1-2; abundance: -; v_gene: TRBV5-6; d_gene: -
CDR3aa: CASSSPLLHGYTF; CDR3nt: TGTGCCAGCAGTTCCCCACTCCTCCATGGCTACACCTTC; j_gene: TRBJ1-2; abundance: -; v_gene: TRBV28; d_gene: -
CDR3aa: CASSYSTRMAYEQYF; CDR3nt: TGTGCCAGCAGTTACTCGACCAGGATGGCCTACGAGCAGTACTTC; j_gene: TRBJ2-7; abundance: -; v_gene: TRBV6-5; d_gene: -
CDR3aa: CASSDSVGTEAFF; CDR3nt: TGTGCCAGCTCAGACAGTGTAGGCACTGAAGCTTTCTTT; j_gene: TRBJ1-1; abundance: -; v_gene: TRBV18; d_gene: -
CDR3aa: CASNGHSTDTQYF; CDR3nt: TGTGCCAGTAACGGACACAGCACAGATACGCAGTATTTT; j_gene: TRBJ2-3; abundance: -; v_gene: TRBV19; d_gene: -
CDR3aa: CATSDLQLTDTQYF; CDR3nt: TGTGCCACCAGTGATTTGCAACTCACAGATACGCAGTATTTT; j_gene: TRBJ2-3; abundance: -; v_gene: TRBV24-1; d_gene: -
CDR3aa: CASSLVGVKQFF; CDR3nt: TGTGCCAGCAGCTTGGTCGGTGTTAAGCAGTTCTTC; j_gene: TRBJ2-1; abundance: -; v_gene: TRBV5-6; d_gene: -
CDR3aa: CASRGDKGDGYTF; CDR3nt: TGTGCCAGCAGAGGGGACAAGGGGGATGGCTACACCTTC; j_gene: TRBJ1-2; abundance: few; v_gene: TRBV28; d_gene: -
CDR3aa: CASVLEGLNTEAFF; CDR3nt: TGTGCCAGCGTCCTTGAGGGCTTGAACACTGAAGCTTTCTTT; j_gene: TRBJ1-1; abundance: few; v_gene: TRBV6-6; d_gene: -
CDR3aa: CSGLTSGGRETQYF; CDR3nt: TGCAGCGGCTTGACCTCGGGGGGCCGTGAGACCCAGTACTTC; j_gene: TRBJ2-5; abundance: -; v_gene: TRBV29-1; d_gene: -
CDR3aa: CASSVLASGEQYF; CDR3nt: TGTGCCAGCAGCGTTCTAGCCTCGGGAGAGCAGTACTTC; j_gene: TRBJ2-7; abundance: -; v_gene: TRBV9; d_gene: -
CDR3aa: CASSDWGTGSDEQFF; CDR3nt: TGTGCCAGCAGTGACTGGGGGACAGGGTCCGATGAGCAGTTCTTC; j_gene: TRBJ2-1; abundance: -; v_gene: TRBV6-4; d_gene: TRBD1
CDR3aa: CAWASGQGGSPLHF; CDR3nt: TGTGCCTGGGCTTCGGGACAGGGAGGTTCACCCCTCCACTTT; j_gene: TRBJ1-6; abundance: -; v_gene: TRBV30; d_gene: TRBD1
CDR3aa: CAISVPMGLAGWGRETQYF; CDR3nt: TGTGCCATCAGTGTTCCCATGGGGCTAGCGGGATGGGGGCGGGAGACCCAGTACTTC; j_gene: TRBJ2-5; abundance: -; v_gene: TRBV10-3; d_gene: TRBD2
CDR3aa: CASSYGTGGIQPQHF; CDR3nt: TGTGCCAGCAGTTATGGGACAGGGGGCATTCAGCCCCAGCATTTT; j_gene: TRBJ1-5; abundance: -; v_gene: TRBV6-2/TRBV6-3; d_gene: TRBD1
CDR3aa: CASKNRESTGELFF; CDR3nt: TGTGCCAGTAAAAACAGGGAAAGCACCGGGGAGCTGTTTTTT; j_gene: TRBJ2-2; abundance: -; v_gene: TRBV19; d_gene: -
CDR3aa: CASSADGTGRYEQYF; CDR3nt: TGTGCCAGCAGCGCAGATGGGACAGGGAGATACGAGCAGTACTTC; j_gene: TRBJ2-7; abundance: -; v_gene: TRBV7-3; d_gene: TRBD1
CDR3aa: CASSQDTSTGELFF; CDR3nt: TGTGCCAGCAGCCAAGACACAAGCACCGGGGAGCTGTTTTTT; j_gene: TRBJ2-2; abundance: -; v_gene: TRBV7-7; d_gene: -
CDR3aa: CASSVAGTYEQYF; CDR3nt: TGTGCCAGCAGTGTGGCCGGGACCTACGAGCAGTACTTC; j_gene: TRBJ2-7; abundance: -; v_gene: TRBV2; d_gene: -
CDR3aa: CASRETSGGLKTQYF; CDR3nt: TGTGCCAGTAGGGAGACTAGCGGGGGGCTAAAGACCCAGTACTTC; j_gene: TRBJ2-5; abundance: -; v_gene: TRBV19; d_gene: TRBD2
CDR3aa: CASSTNGDNEQFF; CDR3nt: TGTGCCAGCAGCACAAACGGGGACAATGAGCAGTTCTTC; j_gene: TRBJ2-1; abundance: -; v_gene: TRBV7-9; d_gene: -
CDR3aa: CAISEGVGRAPDTQYF; CDR3nt: TGTGCCATCAGTGAGGGGGTCGGGAGGGCCCCAGATACGCAGTATTTT; j_gene: TRBJ2-3; abundance: -; v_gene: TRBV10-3; d_gene: TRBD2
CDR3aa: CASNLQGYNEQFF; CDR3nt: TGCGCCAGCAATCTACAGGGATACAATGAGCAGTTCTTC; j_gene: TRBJ2-1; abundance: -; v_gene: TRBV5-1; d_gene: -
CDR3aa: CASSVSVNTEAFF; CDR3nt: TGTGCCAGCAGTGTGTCAGTGAACACTGAAGCTTTCTTT; j_gene: TRBJ1-1; abundance: -; v_gene: TRBV6-4; d_gene: -
CDR3aa: CASSLAGRSNQPQHF; CDR3nt: TGCGCCAGCAGCTTGGCTGGGAGAAGCAATCAGCCCCAGCATTTT; j_gene: TRBJ1-5; abundance: -; v_gene: TRBV5-1; d_gene: -
CDR3aa: CASSSISQGNGYTF; CDR3nt: TGTGCCAGCAGCTCTATATCACAGGGCAATGGCTACACCTTC; j_gene: TRBJ1-2; abundance: -; v_gene: TRBV7-9; d_gene: -
CDR3aa: CASSKVLTGDFYGYTF; CDR3nt: TGTGCCAGCAGCAAAGTTTTGACAGGGGATTTCTATGGCTACACCTTC; j_gene: TRBJ1-2; abundance: -; v_gene: TRBV21-1; d_gene: -
CDR3aa: CASSFTSPHLQGWKETQYF; CDR3nt: TGTGCCAGCAGTTTTACCTCCCCCCACCTACAGGGTTGGAAAGAGACCCAGTACTTC; j_gene: TRBJ2-5; abundance: -; v_gene: TRBV27; d_gene: -
CDR3aa: CASSSADGGSYEQYF; CDR3nt: TGTGCCAGCAGTTCCGCCGACGGAGGGTCTTACGAGCAGTACTTC; j_gene: TRBJ2-7; abundance: -; v_gene: TRBV28; d_gene: -
CDR3aa: CALGGFSGLAGVETQYF; CDR3nt: TGTGCCCTAGGGGGCTTTTCGGGACTAGCGGGAGTAGAGACCCAGTACTTC; j_gene: TRBJ2-5; abundance: -; v_gene: TRBV2; d_gene: TRBD2
CDR3aa: CASSASSYNEQFF; CDR3nt: TGTGCCAGCAGTGCCAGCTCCTACAATGAGCAGTTCTTC; j_gene: TRBJ2-1; abundance: -; v_gene: TRBV6-6; d_gene: -
CDR3aa: CASSGLAETSYNEQFF; CDR3nt: TGTGCCAGCAGTGGACTAGCGGAGACCTCCTACAATGAGCAGTTCTTC; j_gene: TRBJ2-1; abundance: -; v_gene: TRBV28; d_gene: TRBD2
CDR3aa: CASTESDRKNSPLHF; CDR3nt: TGTGCCAGCACCGAGTCGGACAGAAAAAATTCACCCCTCCACTTT; j_gene: TRBJ1-6; abundance: -; v_gene: TRBV6-6; d_gene: -
CDR3aa: CASSRQDLEQYF; CDR3nt: TGTGCCAGCTCAAGACAGGATCTCGAGCAGTACTTC; j_gene: TRBJ2-7; abundance: -; v_gene: TRBV18; d_gene: -
CDR3aa: CSASSGNQETQYF; CDR3nt: TGCAGTGCTAGTTCCGGGAACCAAGAGACCCAGTACTTC; j_gene: TRBJ2-5; abundance: -; v_gene: TRBV20-1; d_gene: -
CDR3aa: CASSQASGEQFF; CDR3nt: TGCGCCAGCAGCCAAGCGAGCGGTGAGCAGTTCTTC; j_gene: TRBJ2-1; abundance: -; v_gene: TRBV4-3; d_gene: -
CDR3aa: CASSNPGAGPTGYTF; CDR3nt: TGTGCCAGCAGCAACCCTGGGGCAGGGCCCACTGGCTACACCTTC; j_gene: TRBJ1-2; abundance: -; v_gene: TRBV5-6; d_gene: -
CDR3aa: CAITLTGTDTQYF; CDR3nt: TGTGCCATCACCCTGACAGGCACAGATACGCAGTATTTT; j_gene: TRBJ2-3; abundance: -; v_gene: TRBV10-3; d_gene: -
CDR3aa: CASSVGGRGEKLFF; CDR3nt: TGCGCCAGCAGTGTTGGCGGCAGGGGAGAAAAACTGTTTTTT; j_gene: TRBJ1-4; abundance: once; v_gene: TRBV10-1; d_gene: -
CDR3aa: CASSLAPGADFYEQYF; CDR3nt: TGCGCCAGCAGCTTGGCCCCTGGGGCAGACTTTTACGAGCAGTACTTC; j_gene: TRBJ2-7; abundance: -; v_gene: TRBV5-1; d_gene: -